Included here is one T cell receptor beta chain sequence, with context. This specimen belongs to a study of long-term antiretroviral therapy in people with HIV. A v3.0 immunoSEQ assay was performed at survey level. Generated by immunoSEQ multiplex PCR, the TCRdb table keeps only in-frame clones and is missing some. The table includes about 25,000 clones, roughly 79% detected once. Each donor provided at least one pre-ART PBMC sample and at least two post-ART PBMC samples. V lost 3 bases to trimming and J lost 2 bases; unmatched junction nucleotides: 3. CDR3 length: 15 residues. Germline CDR1 SGDLS, CDR2 YYNGEE.

The V gene is TRBV9, the J gene TRBJ2-2; TRBD2 agrees at 8 bases. The sample was unsorted PBMCs, taken 1.1 years before starting antiretroviral therapy. The clonotype was recovered from a middle-aged woman with HIV. CDR3 sequence reads: CASSERGGNTGELFF. The CDR3 DNA reads as TGTGCCAGCAGCGAACGGGGGGGCAACACCGGGGAGCTGTTTTTT.